One sample yielded the 32 T cell receptor beta chains listed below, sequenced in a study of identical twins. TCRdb re-analysed the 5' RACE reads in MiXCR, keeping a single row per CDR3 protein. This table has 700,000 or so distinct CDR3 sequences, roughly 8% appearing once. These records were also assigned to another study, of yellow fever vaccine responses in identical twins.

The sample was PBMCs. All receptors come from a woman under 30 in good health.

The chain couples TRBV29-1 to TRBJ2-5; TRBD2 matches at 9 bases. Germline V lookup: CDR1 SQVTM, CDR2 ANQGSEA. V shed 8 bases and J 5 bases; nucleotides not matched to a gene: 21. The CDR3 covers 17 residues. The CDR3 DNA sequence: TGCAGCATATCGCGCCGGCTAGCGGGAAAGGTTCACGAGACCCAGTACTTC. It yields the protein CSISRRLAGKVHETQYF.

This clonotype occurred many times. The rearrangement joins TRBV20-1 to TRBJ2-2, with D maybe TRBD1 (5 bases). The CDR3 covers 15 residues. Trimming took 3 bases from V and 6 from J, leaving 17 bases between them. Germline V gene lookup returns CDR1 DFQATT and CDR2 SNEGSKA (reference sequence). The CDR3 here is CSASVPGQQAGELFF. The CDR3 bases are TGCAGTGCTAGTGTCCCAGGGCAACAGGCCGGGGAGCTGTTTTTT.

The chain is built from TRBV5-1 and TRBJ2-7; D not resolved. V was clipped by 4 bases and J by 2 bases, with 16 bases between them. Germline V gene sequence: CDR1 SGHRS, CDR2 YFSETQ. This CDR3 contains 15 residues. The CDR3 DNA reads as TGCGCCAGCAGCCCAATGGGCGGACCCACCTACGAGCAGTACTTC. The encoded protein is CASSPMGGPTYEQYF.

Comments on this clonotype: At one boundary the junction diverges from the germline segment, which might be a read error. The chain couples TRBV20-1 to TRBJ2-3; D is uncertain. There are 14 residues in the CDR3. Germline values: CDR1 DFQATT, CDR2 SNEGSKA (reference sequence). The CDR3 DNA reads as TGCAGTGCTAGCTCCTGGCTAAGCAAAGATACGCAGTATTTT. Amino acids: CSASSWLSKDTQYF.

This clonotype occurred many times. This chain connects TRBV28 to TRBJ2-3, with 9 bases identical to TRBD1. The V segment lost 9 bases and the J segment 4 bases; nucleotides outside the gene matches: 5. In germline, CDR1 is MDHEN, CDR2 SYDVKM. The CDR3 length is 13 residues. Written as DNA, the CDR3 is TGTGCCAGTACAGGGGGCCTGGCAGATACGCAGTATTTT. This gives the protein CASTGGLADTQYF.

This clonotype was observed many times. This rearrangement joins TRBV20-1 to TRBJ1-2; 7 bases agree with TRBD1. After removal of 0 bases from V and 0 bases from J, the junction contained 7 bases not matched to a gene. Germline-derived CDR1 and CDR2 are DFQATT and SNEGSKA (reference sequence). This CDR3 region has 16 residues. CDR3 coding DNA: TGCAGTGCTAGAGAGTCAGGGGACAGCACTAACTATGGCTACACCTTC. Translating it yields CSARESGDSTNYGYTF.

This chain uses TRBV28 with TRBJ2-7, with D hard to call. From germline, CDR1 is MDHEN and CDR2 SYDVKM. V gave up 5 bases and J gave up 0 bases, with 14 bases separating them. CDR3 length equals 15 residues. The CDR3 DNA sequence: TGTGCCAGCAGTGCCCCTAGGGTAAGCTCCTACGAGCAGTACTTC. It yields the protein CASSAPRVSSYEQYF.

The chain is built from TRBV6-1 and TRBJ2-7; 10 nucleotides match TRBD1. Germline values: CDR1 MNHNS, CDR2 SASEGT. The CDR3 has 16 residues. The V segment lost 8 bases and the J segment 0 bases; nucleotides outside the gene matches: 10. The CDR3 spells CASDRGRFSSSYEQYF. The CDR3 DNA sequence: TGTGCCAGCGACAGGGGGCGCTTCTCGAGCTCCTACGAGCAGTACTTC.

This clonotype was counted only a few times. V gene TRBV11-1 combines with J gene TRBJ2-2; perhaps TRBD1 as D (6 bases). Per the germline V gene, CDR1 is SGHAT and CDR2 is FQDESV (reference sequence). The CDR3 is 18 residues long. V was cut by 5 bases and J by 4 bases, with 23 bases left in between. As DNA, the CDR3 is TGTGCCAGCAGCCCCCGGGACACCCGACCCCTGTTCACCGGGGAGCTGTTTTTT. Protein: CASSPRDTRPLFTGELFF.

The V and J genes are TRBV6-2 or TRBV6-3 and TRBJ1-1; no definite D call. Germline V lookup: CDR1 MNHEY, CDR2 SVGEGT. The length of the CDR3 is 14 residues. Deletions cut 2 bases from V and 0 bases from J, with 7 bases between. This chain's CDR3 is CASSYREMNTEAFF. The CDR3 DNA sequence: TGTGCCAGCAGTTACAGGGAAATGAACACTGAAGCTTTCTTT.

The chain couples TRBV20-1 to TRBJ2-2; D remains unclear. The V gene's germline CDR1 is DFQATT and CDR2 SNEGSKA (reference sequence). The CDR3 consists of 18 residues. Trimming shortened V by 0 bases and J by 0 bases, and 17 bases separated the two germline ends. CDR3 sequence: CSARELYSLGANTGELFF. The CDR3 region has the DNA TGCAGTGCTAGAGAATTGTATTCGTTGGGCGCGAACACCGGGGAGCTGTTTTTT.

J is TRBJ2-7 and V is TRBV20-1; a possible D gene is TRBD1 (6 bases). The germline V gene encodes CDR1 DFQATT and CDR2 SNEGSKA (reference sequence). This CDR3 spans 11 amino acids. The V end was cut by 6 bases, the J end by 6 bases, with 12 bases between. As DNA, the CDR3 is TGCAGTGCCCCACAGGGAGTCGAGCAGTACTTC. Amino acids: CSAPQGVEQYF.

In this sample, this clonotype turned up a few times. This chain uses TRBV3-1 with TRBJ2-7; D perhaps matches TRBD1 (5 bases). The V end lost 6 bases, the J end lost 0 bases, and 15 bases lay between the germline ends. The V gene's germline CDR1 is LGHDT and CDR2 YNNKEL (reference sequence). This CDR3 spans 15 amino acids. The CDR3 here is CASRRSDTGSYEQYF. As DNA, the CDR3 is TGTGCCAGCAGGCGCTCGGACACGGGCTCCTACGAGCAGTACTTC.

This clonotype was recorded a few times. This chain joins TRBV29-1 and TRBJ1-1; no definite D call. With 2 bases removed from V and 1 base from J, the gap between germline ends came to 8 bases. The CDR3 loop spans 13 amino acids. From germline, CDR1 is SQVTM and CDR2 ANQGSEA. The CDR3 loop is CSVEKGKNTEAFF. CDR3 coding DNA: TGCAGCGTTGAAAAAGGGAAGAACACTGAAGCTTTCTTT.

This chain's CDR3 is CASNEQGAKNIQYF. As DNA, the CDR3 is TGTGCCAGCAACGAACAGGGAGCCAAAAACATTCAGTACTTC. The genes are TRBV5-6 and TRBJ2-4; D is perhaps TRBD1 (6 bases). The CDR3 contains 14 residues. Per the germline V gene, CDR1 is SGHDT and CDR2 is YYEEEE. V lost 6 bases and J 0 bases, leaving 10 bases between the germline ends.

This chain uses TRBV7-9 with TRBJ1-2; maybe TRBD1 (6 bases). In germline, CDR1 is SEHNR, CDR2 FQNEAQ (reference sequence). CDR3 size: 15 residues. Trimming pared 5 bases from V and 2 bases from J, leaving 15 bases between. The CDR3 loop is CASSPEIGGNYGYTF. The CDR3 coding sequence is TGTGCCAGCAGCCCTGAAATTGGGGGCAACTATGGCTACACCTTC. The complete variable domain, with remaining parts taken from reference TRBV7-9 and TRBJ1-2, reads DTGVSQNPRHKITKRGQNVTFRCDPISEHNRLYWYRQTLGQGPEFLTYFQNEAQLEKSRLLSDRFSAERPKGSFSTLEIQRTEQGDSAMYLCASSPEIGGNYGYTFGSGTRLTVV.

The rearrangement joins TRBV6-2 or TRBV6-3 to TRBJ1-1, with D perhaps matching TRBD1 (6 bases). The V end was cut by 5 bases, the J end by 1 base, with 14 bases between. From germline, CDR1 is MNHEY and CDR2 SVGEGT. The CDR3 length is 15 residues. CDR3 region: CASSQLQGKNTEAFF. The CDR3 DNA is TGTGCCAGCAGTCAATTACAGGGAAAGAACACTGAAGCTTTCTTT.

The chain carries TRBV5-1 and TRBJ2-1, with 10 bases aligning to TRBD2. This CDR3 contains 20 residues. Trimming removed 3 bases from V and 0 bases from J; junction bases left unmatched: 15. In germline, CDR1 is SGHRS, CDR2 YFSETQ. The CDR3 DNA reads TGCGCCAGCAGCTCCCCCCCGGGAGCGGGAGGGGAGGGCTCCTACAATGAGCAGTTCTTC. Translating it yields CASSSPPGAGGEGSYNEQFF.

The chain uses TRBV6-5 and TRBJ2-7, with TRBD2 matching 15 bases. Germline V gives CDR1 MNHEY, CDR2 SVGAGI. V shed 0 bases, J shed 5 bases, and the junction held 8 bases outside the gene matches. The CDR3 spans 18 residues. This CDR3 is CASSYSIGLAGGPHEQYF. CDR3 nucleotides: TGTGCCAGCAGTTACTCGATTGGACTAGCGGGAGGGCCCCACGAGCAGTACTTC.

This clonotype occurred many times. The rearrangement uses TRBV12-3 or TRBV12-4 and TRBJ2-7, with D perhaps TRBD2 (6 bases). CDR3 length: 14 amino acids. The V end lost 3 bases, the J end lost 3 bases, and 12 bases lay between the germline ends. CDR3 region: CASSFIRGNYEQYF. CDR3 nucleotides: TGTGCCAGCAGTTTCATCCGGGGGAACTACGAGCAGTACTTC.

This clonotype was counted a few times. The rearrangement links TRBV9 to TRBJ1-3; 10 nucleotides match TRBD1. J lost 2 bases, V lost 5 bases, and 13 bases had no gene match. Germline V gene data show CDR1 as SGDLS and CDR2 as YYNGEE. The CDR3 runs to 18 residues. As DNA, the CDR3 is TGTGCCAGCAGAGCGGGGACAGGGGCTTTCGGCACTGGAAACACCATATATTTT. This gives the protein CASRAGTGAFGTGNTIYF.

In its sample, this clonotype was seen a few times. The CDR3 DNA reads as TGTGCCAGCAGTTTGTCCGGGAGAGGCTCCTACAATGAGCAGTTCTTC. Its protein is CASSLSGRGSYNEQFF. V and J are TRBV27 and TRBJ2-1, with D possibly matching TRBD2 (6 bases). Germline V lookup: CDR1 MNHEY, CDR2 SMNVEV (reference sequence). V was clipped by 3 bases and J by 0 bases, with 12 bases between them. This CDR3 has 16 amino acids.

There are a few counts of this clonotype. The chain joins TRBV27 to TRBJ2-7; D might be TRBD2 (6 bases). Germline values: CDR1 MNHEY, CDR2 SMNVEV (reference sequence). V shed 5 bases and J shed 2 bases, with 16 bases lying between them. The CDR3 is 15 residues long. The CDR3 DNA reads TGTGCCAGCAGTACCCATTTAGCGGACACCTACGAGCAGTACTTC. Encoded protein: CASSTHLADTYEQYF.

This clonotype was counted at least ten times. The CDR3: CASSDLVSQETQYF. CDR3 bases: TGCGCCAGCAGTGATTTGGTATCCCAAGAGACCCAGTACTTC. This rearrangement joins TRBV10-2 to TRBJ2-5; D not resolved. Trimming removed 3 bases from V and 1 base from J, with 9 bases in between. CDR3 length equals 14 residues. Germline V lookup: CDR1 WSHSY, CDR2 SAAADI.

At least ten counts were recorded for this clonotype. The rearrangement joins TRBV20-1 to TRBJ2-5; 13 positions match TRBD2. The CDR3 covers 15 residues. V was pared by 3 bases and J by 5 bases, with 6 bases of the junction left unmatched. CDR1 is DFQATT, CDR2 SNEGSKA, per germline (reference sequence). CDR3 in amino acids: CSASQLAGGPETQYF. In nucleotides, the CDR3 is TGCAGTGCTAGTCAACTAGCGGGAGGGCCGGAGACCCAGTACTTC.

V and J are TRBV12-3 or TRBV12-4 and TRBJ1-4; D gene unclear. The CDR3 spans 16 residues. V lost 1 base, J lost 0 bases, and 9 bases lay in between. CDR3 in DNA: TGTGCCAGCAGTTTAGGCTCACAGTCAACTAATGAAAAACTGTTTTTT. It specifies CASSLGSQSTNEKLFF.

This clonotype has only a few counts. The chain carries TRBV7-8 and TRBJ2-7, with D unclear. Germline values: CDR1 SGHVS, CDR2 FQNEAQ. V was trimmed by 2 bases and J by 2 bases, leaving 10 bases between them. The CDR3 spans 14 residues. CDR3 bases: TGTGCCAGCAGCTTACGGGCCGAAACCTACGAGCAGTACTTC. It is translated as CASSLRAETYEQYF.

This clonotype was detected only once. V gene TRBV18 combines with J gene TRBJ2-7; 9 bases align to TRBD2. CDR3 size: 15 residues. V gave up 1 base and J gave up 6 bases; unmatched junction bases: 7. Germline assignment: CDR1 KGHSH and CDR2 LQKENI. The CDR3 loop is CASSPLGLAASEQYF. The CDR3 DNA sequence: TGTGCCAGCTCACCACTGGGACTAGCAGCTTCCGAGCAGTACTTC.

This chain uses TRBV7-8 with TRBJ2-7, with D unclear. This CDR3 comprises 15 residues. V gave up 1 base and J gave up 2 bases, with 12 bases separating them. Germline V gene lookup returns CDR1 SGHVS and CDR2 FQNEAQ. The CDR3 DNA reads as TGTGCCAGCAGCTTAGGCACTTCCAGCCCCTACGAGCAGTACTTC. The encoded protein is CASSLGTSSPYEQYF.

This clonotype occurred many times. The CDR3 DNA reads as TGTGCCAGCAGTGGGGACACCGGGGAGCTGTTTTTT. Encoded protein: CASSGDTGELFF. The genes are TRBV25-1 and TRBJ2-2, with D uncertain. The ends were cut back, 4 bases at V and 3 bases at J, with 3 bases in the middle. This CDR3 comprises 12 residues. CDR1 MGHDK and CDR2 SYGVNS come from the germline V gene.

The chain recombines TRBV20-1 with TRBJ1-5; D gene uncertain. Germline V lookup: CDR1 DFQATT, CDR2 SNEGSKA (reference sequence). The CDR3 covers 16 residues. Trimming stripped 0 bases from V and 1 base from J, with 13 bases between. CDR3 residues: CSARDRLPASNQPQHF. CDR3 in DNA: TGCAGTGCTAGAGACCGGCTCCCTGCAAGCAATCAGCCCCAGCATTTT.

V is TRBV5-5 and J is TRBJ2-3; D ambiguous. CDR3 length: 16 amino acids. The V and J ends lost 4 bases and 2 bases respectively, with 17 bases between them. The V gene's germline CDR1 is SGHKS and CDR2 YYEKEE (reference sequence). The CDR3 sequence: CASSPSPIPSTDTQYF. The CDR3 nucleotides read TGTGCCAGCAGCCCCTCGCCGATCCCGTCCACAGATACGCAGTATTTT.